This passage covers 26 T cell receptor beta chains from one sample sequenced in a study of siplizumab effects on memory and regulatory T cells. The antigens of these receptors remain unknown. Clones were sequenced by immunoSEQ multiplex PCR, and TCRdb holds only the in-frame ones, with some missing. The sample consists of over 11,000 clones, about 49% of them appearing once. Coculturing of the mixed lymphocyte reaction cells was performed at 37°C for under seven days. The specimen was CFSE-low (dividing) CD4+ T cells sorted from an allogeneic mixed lymphocyte reaction. These receptor sequences come from a human donor in good health; the cells came from an allogeneic mixed lymphocyte reaction.

The V and J genes are TRBV9 and TRBJ2-2, with no clear D. Trimming left V 0 bases short and J 1 base short, with 10 bases between. The CDR3 is made up of 16 amino acids. Germline CDR1 is SGDLS and CDR2 is YYNGEE. The DNA for the CDR3 is TGTGCCAGCAGCGTAGGGCCAGAGAAGAACACCGGGGAGCTGTTTTTT. It codes for CASSVGPEKNTGELFF.

The V gene is TRBV9, the J gene TRBJ1-3, with D possibly matching TRBD1 (6 bases). The CDR3 spans 17 residues. Germline V lookup: CDR1 SGDLS, CDR2 YYNGEE. V was pared by 0 bases and J by 4 bases, with 17 bases between. The CDR3 DNA reads TGTGCCAGCAGCGTAGAGGGCAGGGGTCGATCCGGAAACACCATATATTTT. As protein: CASSVEGRGRSGNTIYF.

V gene TRBV19 combines with J gene TRBJ1-2; the D gene is possibly TRBD1 (6 bases). V lost 5 bases, J lost 0 bases, and 16 bases lay in between. Per the germline V gene, CDR1 is LNHDA and CDR2 is SQIVND (reference sequence). The CDR3 is 16 residues long. Here the CDR3 DNA reads TGTGCCAGTAGTCTGAACTCGGGACATACTAACTATGGCTACACCTTC. This translates into CASSLNSGHTNYGYTF.

The chain uses TRBV11-3 and TRBJ1-1, with a weak D call TRBD1 (5 bases). The germline CDR1 and CDR2 sequences are SGHNT and YENEEA. The CDR3 is 15 residues long. Trimming shortened V by 0 bases and J by 5 bases, and 13 bases separated the two germline ends. In DNA form, the CDR3 reads TGTGCCAGCAGCTTAGATCAGGAGGGGATGACTGAAGCTTTCTTT. Protein: CASSLDQEGMTEAFF.

This clone appeared a few times. Given the absence of the conserved phenylalanine or tryptophan at the CDR3 end, a read error is likely. It is unclear where the CDR3 begins or ends on the DNA, so no DNA is shown, and the CDR3 is as TCRdb lists it. V usage is TRBV15 and J usage is TRBJ1-2. The CDR3 numbers 13 amino acids, ends counted. CDR1 is LNHNV, CDR2 YYDKDF, per germline (reference sequence). The CDR3 spells CATSRAHYGYTFL.

This clone is classed as medium-sized (0.01 to 0.1%). The J gene is TRBJ1-1, the V gene TRBV5-6; tentatively, D is TRBD1 (5 bases). Trimming left V 3 bases short and J 5 bases short, with 17 bases between. Germline V gene data show CDR1 as SGHDT and CDR2 as YYEEEE. The CDR3 contains 15 residues. CDR3 region: CASSSLGGGETEAFF. CDR3 DNA sequence: TGTGCCAGCAGCTCTCTCGGCGGGGGAGAGACTGAAGCTTTCTTT.

By share, this clone counts as medium-sized. This chain connects TRBV27 to TRBJ2-2; 10 nucleotides agree with TRBD2. Trimming removed 1 base from V and 5 bases from J; junction bases left unmatched: 10. The CDR3 has 18 amino acids. Germline lookup yields CDR1 MNHEY and CDR2 SMNVEV (reference sequence). CDR3 protein: CASSLLLAGALLTGELFF. CDR3 nucleotides: TGTGCCAGCAGTTTATTGCTAGCGGGGGCCCTATTAACCGGGGAGCTGTTTTTT.

By sample share, this clone is medium-sized. The chain couples TRBV7-8 to TRBJ1-2, with D possibly matching TRBD1 (6 bases). The CDR3 totals 15 residues. CDR1 and CDR2 from the germline V gene are SGHVS and FQNEAQ. Trimming removed 3 bases from V and 2 bases from J, with 13 bases in between. The CDR3 nucleotides read TGTGCCAGCAGCTTTGACAGGTTCCAGAACTATGGCTACACCTTC. This translates into CASSFDRFQNYGYTF.

This chain uses TRBV6-5 with TRBJ1-2; a weak D match, TRBD1 (5 bases). The CDR3 has 14 residues. CDR1 MNHEY and CDR2 SVGAGI come from the germline V gene. Trimming pared 0 bases from V and 4 bases from J, leaving 9 bases between. The CDR3 DNA is TGTGCCAGCAGTTACTCGAGGGGTGCCTATGGCTACACCTTC. Translating gives CASSYSRGAYGYTF.

The chain carries TRBV7-2 and TRBJ2-5; 12 bases are a match to TRBD2. This CDR3 contains 16 residues. CDR1 and CDR2 (germline): SGHTA, FQGNSA. V lost 5 bases, J lost 4 bases, and 8 bases stayed unmatched. Written as DNA, the CDR3 is TGTGCCAGCAGCGGCCGGACTAGCGGGAAGAGAGAGACCCAGTACTTC. Its protein product is CASSGRTSGKRETQYF.

The CDR3, as DNA: TGTGCCAGCAGCGGAGGACTAGCGGGAAATAGGGGGCAGTTCTTC. Protein: CASSGGLAGNRGQFF. The chain employs TRBV9 and TRBJ2-1; 12 nucleotides line up with TRBD2. Trimming at V came to 3 bases and at J to 12 bases, leaving 10 bases not matched to a gene. CDR3 size: 15 residues. Germline lookup yields CDR1 SGDLS and CDR2 YYNGEE. The variable domain in full, with the rest retrieved from reference TRBV9 and TRBJ2-1, is DSGVTQTPKHLITATGQRVTLRCSPRSGDLSVYWYQQSLDQGLQFLIQYYNGEERAKGNILERFSAQQFPDLHSELNLSSLELGDSALYFCASSGGLAGNRGQFFGPGTRLTVL.

The chain has TRBV27 and TRBJ1-1; 7 bases align to TRBD1. The germline V gene has CDR1 MNHEY and CDR2 SMNVEV (reference sequence). The trim removed 5 bases at V and 4 bases at J, leaving 7 bases unmatched. CDR3 size: 14 residues. The CDR3 DNA reads TGTGCCAGCAGTACGAGACAGGGAATCACTGAAGCTTTCTTT. As protein: CASSTRQGITEAFF.

Relative to its sample, this clone is medium-sized. This chain joins TRBV19 and TRBJ1-6, with D tentatively TRBD1 (6 bases). Looked up from germline, CDR1 is LNHDA and CDR2 is SQIVND (reference sequence). V lost 6 bases, J lost 3 bases, and 12 bases lay in between. CDR3 length: 15 amino acids. The CDR3 loop is CASSRQDLYNSPLHF. The DNA of the CDR3 is TGTGCCAGTAGCCGACAGGACCTCTATAATTCACCCCTCCACTTT.

CDR3 DNA: TGTGCCAGCAGCTTCACAGGGACGGGGTCCTACGAGCAGTACTTC. Its protein is CASSFTGTGSYEQYF. The chain joins TRBV7-2 to TRBJ2-5, with D possibly TRBD1 on 6 matching bases. The J call may be wrong; the DNA end is better matched by TRBJ2-7. Germline V lookup: CDR1 SGHTA, CDR2 FQGNSA. This CDR3 comprises 15 residues.

The V gene is TRBV6-1, the J gene TRBJ1-1; the D gene is possibly TRBD1 (5 bases). This CDR3 is built from 12 residues. The ends were cut back, 10 bases at V and 7 bases at J, with 16 bases in the middle. Germline V gene data show CDR1 as MNHNS and CDR2 as SASEGT. In DNA form, the CDR3 reads TGTGCCACCATTGAGCGGGACCTTGAAGCTTTCTTT. Its protein is CATIERDLEAFF.

This clone is judged medium-sized. This chain joins TRBV18 and TRBJ1-1; D is unresolved. V was clipped by 3 bases and J by 3 bases, with 11 bases between them. Germline V gives CDR1 KGHSH, CDR2 LQKENI. This CDR3 has 14 residues. This CDR3 reads CASSPVNAYTEAFF. CDR3 nucleotides: TGTGCCAGCTCACCGGTAAACGCGTACACTGAAGCTTTCTTT.

This chain joins TRBV18 and TRBJ2-1; TRBD1 matches 7 bases. The ends lost 6 bases at V and 2 bases at J; junction bases unmatched: 4. Germline V gene sequence: CDR1 KGHSH, CDR2 LQKENI. This CDR3 has 14 amino acids. CDR3 sequence: CASSGQRTYNEQFF. Here the CDR3 DNA reads TGTGCCAGCTCGGGACAGAGAACCTACAATGAGCAGTTCTTC.

V is TRBV11-2 and J is TRBJ2-7, with 11 bases that match TRBD2. Trimming cost V 1 base and J 0 bases; bases outside gene matches: 5. CDR1 and CDR2 (germline): SGHAT, FQNNGV. This CDR3 spans 17 amino acids. The CDR3 DNA reads as TGTGCCAGCAGCTTAGCTAGCGGGAGGTTGAGCTCCTACGAGCAGTACTTC. Its translation: CASSLASGRLSSYEQYF.

This clone was seen more than once but under ten times. Different DNA sequences within this sample yield the same CDR3. V usage is TRBV10-3 and J usage is TRBJ2-5, with TRBD1 matching over 8 bases. Unmatched junction bases numbered 2, after V lost 6 bases and J lost 2 bases. The CDR3 has 13 residues. The germline CDR1 and CDR2 sequences are ENHRY and SYGVKD. CDR3 loop: CAISRQGQETQYF. CDR3 DNA sequence: TGTGCCATCAGCCGACAGGGGCAAGAGACCCAGTACTTC.

The J gene is TRBJ2-1, the V gene TRBV5-1, with 13 bases aligning to TRBD2. The CDR3 is made up of 14 amino acids. CDR1 and CDR2 (germline): SGHRS, YFSETQ. V lost 3 bases to trimming and J lost 10 bases; unmatched junction nucleotides: 4. CDR3 sequence reads: CASSSTSGRLEQFF. CDR3 DNA sequence: TGCGCCAGCAGCTCGACTAGCGGGAGGCTCGAGCAGTTCTTC.

This clone ranks as medium-sized. The chain recombines TRBV29-1 with TRBJ1-1, with 12 positions matching TRBD1. There are 14 residues in the CDR3. Germline CDR1 and CDR2: SQVTM and ANQGSEA. V trimming: 2 bases; J trimming: 4 bases; junction bases outside the gene matches: 2. The CDR3 region has the DNA TGCAGCGTTGAAAGGGACAGGGGGCTCACTGAAGCTTTCTTT. This sequence encodes CSVERDRGLTEAFF. Filled out from reference TRBV29-1 and TRBJ1-1, the complete variable domain reads SAVISQKPSRDICQRGTSLTIQCQVDSQVTMMFWYRQQPGQSLTLIATANQGSEATYESGFVIDKFPISRPNLTFSTLTVSNMSPEDSSIYLCSVERDRGLTEAFFGQGTRLTVV.

The V call is TRBV21-1, the J call TRBJ2-7; the table's TRBD1 call for D was not verified on the DNA. TRBV21-1 is a pseudogene. CDR3 length: 16 residues. The CDR3 DNA follows: TGTGCCAGCAGCAAAGTTAGGGACAGGGGGTCCCACGAGCAGTACTTC. It is translated as CASSKVRDRGSHEQYF.

J is TRBJ1-3 and V is TRBV4-3; D is unresolved. Trimming cost V 1 base and J 1 base, with 11 bases left between them. CDR1 is LGHNA, CDR2 YSLEER, per germline. The CDR3 runs to 16 residues. The CDR3 sequence is CASSQGMGRSGNTIYF. The CDR3 DNA reads as TGCGCCAGCAGCCAAGGAATGGGCAGGTCTGGAAACACCATATATTTT.

The J gene is TRBJ2-5, the V gene TRBV11-2; 8 bases line up with TRBD2. Germline assignment: CDR1 SGHAT and CDR2 FQNNGV. The length of the CDR3 is 15 residues. The junction had 3 bases not matched to a gene; V was cut back by 2 bases and J by 1 base. The CDR3 sequence: CASSLSSGGQETQYF. The DNA for the CDR3 is TGTGCCAGCAGCTTATCCAGCGGGGGCCAAGAGACCCAGTACTTC.

The chain recombines TRBV23-1 with TRBJ2-2, with D perhaps assigned TRBD1 or TRBD2 (5 bases each). Being an ORF, TRBV23-1 has a function that is uncertain. This CDR3 has 16 residues. V lost 0 bases to trimming and J lost 6 bases, with 14 bases between them. The CDR3 spells CASSQSEVRGAGELFF. As DNA, the CDR3 is TGCGCCAGCAGTCAATCGGAGGTGAGAGGGGCCGGGGAGCTGTTTTTT.

The chain joins TRBV18 to TRBJ2-1, with D possibly TRBD1 on 5 matching bases. V lost 0 bases and J 7 bases, leaving 10 bases between the germline ends. Germline-derived CDR1 and CDR2 are KGHSH and LQKENI. CDR3 length: 14 residues. CDR3 in amino acids: CASSPPPGWNEQFF. The DNA for the CDR3 is TGTGCCAGCTCACCACCGCCAGGGTGGAATGAGCAGTTCTTC.